These 10 T cell receptor beta chains originate from one sample sequenced in a study of T-cell memory formation after mild COVID-19. TCRdb used MiXCR to reprocess the 5' RACE reads, holding one entry per CDR3 protein. This repertoire shows 300,000 to 350,000 distinct CDR3 sequences, roughly a fifth found once; its top ten account for roughly 21%. Sequenced sample: PBMCs or a T cell subset sorted from them (not recorded which). The source of these receptors is a man aged 18 to 29 who had mild COVID-19 (a few samples of this study predate the infection). Cell type and time point are not known.

A few counts support this clonotype. The chain links TRBV7-2 to TRBJ1-2; D remains ambiguous. Germline V lookup: CDR1 SGHTA, CDR2 FQGNSA. Trimming removed 5 bases at V and 4 bases at J, with 11 bases between. This CDR3 comprises 13 residues. The CDR3 DNA follows: TGTGCCAGCAGCCCCGACGGGAGCTATGGCTACACCTTC. Translating gives CASSPDGSYGYTF.

In its sample, this clonotype was seen a few times. The chain couples TRBV5-1 to TRBJ2-5; 8 bases are shared with TRBD1. The germline V gene has CDR1 SGHRS and CDR2 YFSETQ. The CDR3 has 17 amino acids. V lost 4 bases to trimming and J lost 0 bases; unmatched junction nucleotides: 11. The CDR3 DNA follows: TGCGCCAGCAGCCGAGGACAGGGTGGTCATTACCAAGAGACCCAGTACTTC. This codes for CASSRGQGGHYQETQYF. Full variable domain (outside the CDR3, taken from reference TRBV5-1 and TRBJ2-5): KAGVTQTPRYLIKTRGQQVTLSCSPISGHRSVSWYQQTPGQGLQFLFEYFSETQRNKGNFPGRFSGRQFSNSRSEMNVSTLELGDSALYLCASSRGQGGHYQETQYFGPGTRLLVL.

The chain combines TRBV27 with TRBJ1-5; D remains unclear. Germline loops: CDR1 MNHEY, CDR2 SMNVEV (reference sequence). V was clipped by 3 bases and J by 4 bases, with 13 bases between them. The CDR3 length is 15 residues. This chain's CDR3 is CASSLSYLGNQPQHF. CDR3 DNA: TGTGCCAGCAGTTTGTCGTATCTGGGGAATCAGCCCCAGCATTTT.

The rearrangement joins TRBV5-1 to TRBJ2-2; D is undetermined. Trimming stripped 4 bases from V and 5 bases from J, with 18 bases between. The V gene's germline CDR1 is SGHRS and CDR2 YFSETQ. The CDR3 consists of 16 residues. The CDR3 region has the DNA TGCGCCAGCAGCCTTCCGGGTTCCTTACCGACCGGGGAGCTGTTTTTT. It encodes CASSLPGSLPTGELFF.

This clonotype has just a few counts. This sequence joins TRBV10-2 and TRBJ1-5, with D perhaps TRBD1 (6 bases). V was trimmed by 3 bases and J by 3 bases, leaving 9 bases between them. Germline lookup yields CDR1 WSHSY and CDR2 SAAADI. This CDR3 contains 14 residues. CDR3 nucleotide sequence: TGCGCCAGCAGTGAAGGACAGCTCAATCAGCCCCAGCATTTT. It specifies CASSEGQLNQPQHF.

This clonotype was counted only a few times. The chain has TRBV29-1 and TRBJ2-3; TRBD1 might be the D (6 bases). Germline lookup yields CDR1 SQVTM and CDR2 ANQGSEA. The CDR3 sequence is 14 residues long. The V and J ends lost 7 bases and 2 bases respectively, with 16 bases between them. The CDR3, as DNA: TGCAGCGCCAAAATAGGGGGTTTCACAGATACGCAGTATTTT. Residues: CSAKIGGFTDTQYF.

The table lists this clonotype with a few counts. The chain uses TRBV9 and TRBJ2-5, with D maybe TRBD2 (5 bases). The V end lost 2 bases, the J end lost 4 bases, and 12 bases lay between the germline ends. Germline V gene lookup returns CDR1 SGDLS and CDR2 YYNGEE. This CDR3 contains 14 residues. Here the CDR3 DNA reads TGTGCCAGCAGCGTGCTTAGCGCAGGAGAGACCCAGTACTTC. This translates into CASSVLSAGETQYF. Full variable domain (remainder filled in from reference TRBV9 and TRBJ2-5): DSGVTQTPKHLITATGQRVTLRCSPRSGDLSVYWYQQSLDQGLQFLIQYYNGEERAKGNILERFSAQQFPDLHSELNLSSLELGDSALYFCASSVLSAGETQYFGPGTRLLVL.

As DNA, the CDR3 is TGTGCTACCGGGACAGGGTCAGAGACCCAGTACTTC. It encodes CATGTGSETQYF. This rearrangement joins TRBV7-7 to TRBJ2-5; 9 bases match TRBD1. The CDR3 totals 12 residues. Germline V gene data show CDR1 as SSHAT and CDR2 as FNYEAQ (reference sequence).

The chain recombines TRBV7-2 with TRBJ2-3; TRBD1 matches 7 bases. There are 14 residues in the CDR3. Germline loops: CDR1 SGHTA, CDR2 FQGNSA. With V trimmed by 6 bases and J by 6 bases, 9 bases remained unmatched. Here the CDR3 reads CASSLAQGSDTQYF. The CDR3 DNA reads TGTGCCAGCAGTCTAGCACAGGGGTCGGATACGCAGTATTTT.

The V and J genes are TRBV2 and TRBJ1-5, with D possibly TRBD1 on 5 matching bases. The V end lost 6 bases, the J end lost 3 bases, and 15 bases lay between the germline ends. The CDR3 loop spans 15 amino acids. The germline V gene has CDR1 SNHLY and CDR2 FYNNEI. CDR3 DNA: TGTGCCAGCAGGAGGAATACCGGGGCCAATCAGCCCCAGCATTTT. Its protein is CASRRNTGANQPQHF.